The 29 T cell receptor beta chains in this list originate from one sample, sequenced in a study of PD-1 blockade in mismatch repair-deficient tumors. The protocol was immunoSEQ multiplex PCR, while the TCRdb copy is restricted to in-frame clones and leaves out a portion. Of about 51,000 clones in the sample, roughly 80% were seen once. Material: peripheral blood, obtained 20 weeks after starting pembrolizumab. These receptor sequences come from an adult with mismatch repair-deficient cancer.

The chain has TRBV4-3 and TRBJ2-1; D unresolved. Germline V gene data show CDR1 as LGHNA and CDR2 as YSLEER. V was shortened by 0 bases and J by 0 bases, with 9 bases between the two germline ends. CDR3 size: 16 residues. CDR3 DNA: TGCGCCAGCAGCCAAGATCCGACGGGCTCCTACAATGAGCAGTTCTTC. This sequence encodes CASSQDPTGSYNEQFF.

The CDR3 region has the DNA TGCGCCAGCAGCCAGACAGGGGGGGAGCGTGAAAAACTGTTTTTT. As protein: CASSQTGGEREKLFF. The rearrangement links TRBV4-1 to TRBJ1-4, with TRBD1 identical over 9 bases. This CDR3 is 15 amino acids long. The V and J ends lost 3 bases and 7 bases, in that order; junction bases with no gene match: 6. Germline V gives CDR1 MGHRA, CDR2 YSYEKL.

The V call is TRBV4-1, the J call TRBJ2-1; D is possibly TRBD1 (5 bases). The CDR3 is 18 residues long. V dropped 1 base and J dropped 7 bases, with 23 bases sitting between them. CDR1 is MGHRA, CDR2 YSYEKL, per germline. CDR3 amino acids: CASSQGRTAALRQNEQFF. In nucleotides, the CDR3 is TGCGCCAGCAGCCAAGGACGTACGGCGGCCCTCCGACAGAATGAGCAGTTCTTC.

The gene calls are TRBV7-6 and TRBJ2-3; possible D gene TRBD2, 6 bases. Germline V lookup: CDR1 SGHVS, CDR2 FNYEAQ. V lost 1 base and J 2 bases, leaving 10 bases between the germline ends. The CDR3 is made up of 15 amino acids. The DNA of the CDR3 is TGTGCCAGCAGCTTAGACGGGAGTTTCACAGATACGCAGTATTTT. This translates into CASSLDGSFTDTQYF.

The CDR3 DNA reads TGTGCCAGCAGTACTAAAGCGCACCGGGGAGCATCAAGCTACGAGCAGTACTTC. It codes for CASSTKAHRGASSYEQYF. V and J are TRBV6-4 and TRBJ2-7; possible D gene TRBD2, 5 bases. The CDR3 totals 18 residues. V was shortened by 5 bases and J by 3 bases, with 26 bases between the two germline ends. Germline CDR1 and CDR2: MRHNA and SNTAGT.

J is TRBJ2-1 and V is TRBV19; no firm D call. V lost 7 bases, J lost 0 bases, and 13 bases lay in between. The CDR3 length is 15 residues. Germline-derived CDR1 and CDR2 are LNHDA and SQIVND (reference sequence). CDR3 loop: CASTPGSSSYNEQFF. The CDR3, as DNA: TGTGCCAGTACCCCCGGTTCGAGCTCCTACAATGAGCAGTTCTTC.

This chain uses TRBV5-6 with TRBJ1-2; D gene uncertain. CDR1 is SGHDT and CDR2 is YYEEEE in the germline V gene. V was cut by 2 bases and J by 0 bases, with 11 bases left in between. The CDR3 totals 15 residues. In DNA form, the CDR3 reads TGTGCCAGCAGCTTCTCCGGGGTCGCTAACTATGGCTACACCTTC. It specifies CASSFSGVANYGYTF.

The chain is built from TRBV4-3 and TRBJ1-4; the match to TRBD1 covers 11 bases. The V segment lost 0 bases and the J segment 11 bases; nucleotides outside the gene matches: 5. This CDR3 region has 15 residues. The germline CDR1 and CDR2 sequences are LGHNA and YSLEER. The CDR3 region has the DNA TGCGCCAGCAGCCAAGAATCCGGGACAGGGGGGAAACTGTTTTTT. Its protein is CASSQESGTGGKLFF.

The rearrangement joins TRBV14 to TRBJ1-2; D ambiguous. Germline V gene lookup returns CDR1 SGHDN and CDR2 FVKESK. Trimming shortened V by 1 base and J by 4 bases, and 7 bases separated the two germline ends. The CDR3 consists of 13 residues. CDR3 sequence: CASSQGSLYGYTF. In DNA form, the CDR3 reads TGTGCCAGCAGCCAAGGTTCCCTCTATGGCTACACCTTC.

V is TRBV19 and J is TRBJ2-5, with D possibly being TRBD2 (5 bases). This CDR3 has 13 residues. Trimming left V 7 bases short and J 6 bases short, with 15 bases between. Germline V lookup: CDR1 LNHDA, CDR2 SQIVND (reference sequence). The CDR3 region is CASNDGLLKTQYF. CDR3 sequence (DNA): TGTGCCAGTAACGATGGACTTTTGAAGACCCAGTACTTC.

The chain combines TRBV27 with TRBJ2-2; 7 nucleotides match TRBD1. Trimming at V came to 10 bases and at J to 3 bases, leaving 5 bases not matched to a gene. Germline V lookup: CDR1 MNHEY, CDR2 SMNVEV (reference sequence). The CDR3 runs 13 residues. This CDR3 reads CAKGGLDTGELFF. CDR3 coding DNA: TGTGCCAAAGGGGGCCTGGACACCGGGGAGCTGTTTTTT.

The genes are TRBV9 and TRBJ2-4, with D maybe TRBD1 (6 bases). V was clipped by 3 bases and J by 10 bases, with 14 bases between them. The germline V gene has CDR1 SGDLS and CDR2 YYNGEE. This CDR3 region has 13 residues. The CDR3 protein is CASSAEDSRIQYF. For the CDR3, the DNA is TGTGCCAGCAGCGCCGAGGACAGTAGGATTCAGTACTTC.

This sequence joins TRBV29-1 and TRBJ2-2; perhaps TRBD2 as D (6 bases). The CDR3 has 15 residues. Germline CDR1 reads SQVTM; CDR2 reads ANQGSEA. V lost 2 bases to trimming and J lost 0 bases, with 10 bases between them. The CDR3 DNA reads TGCAGCGTTGAAAGCGGGCGCACGAACACCGGGGAGCTGTTTTTT. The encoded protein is CSVESGRTNTGELFF.

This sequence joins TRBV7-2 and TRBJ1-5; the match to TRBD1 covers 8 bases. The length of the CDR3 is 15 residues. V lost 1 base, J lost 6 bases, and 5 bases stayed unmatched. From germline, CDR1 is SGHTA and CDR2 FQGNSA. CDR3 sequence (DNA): TGTGCCAGCAGCTTAGTTTCAGGGGGCAGTCAGCCCCAGCATTTT. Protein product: CASSLVSGGSQPQHF.

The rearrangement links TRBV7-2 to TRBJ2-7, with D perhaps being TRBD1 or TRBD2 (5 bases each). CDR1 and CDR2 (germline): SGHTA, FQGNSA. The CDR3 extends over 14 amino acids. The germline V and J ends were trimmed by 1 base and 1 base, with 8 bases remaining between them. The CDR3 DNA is TGTGCCAGCAGCTTAGGGGACGTTTCCTACGAGCAGTACTTC. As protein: CASSLGDVSYEQYF.

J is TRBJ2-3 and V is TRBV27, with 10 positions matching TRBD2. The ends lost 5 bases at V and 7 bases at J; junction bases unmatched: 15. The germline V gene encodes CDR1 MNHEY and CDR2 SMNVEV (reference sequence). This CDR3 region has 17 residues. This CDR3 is CASSLKTSGDGRNTQYF. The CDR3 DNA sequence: TGTGCCAGCAGTCTCAAAACTAGCGGGGATGGTAGGAATACGCAGTATTTT.

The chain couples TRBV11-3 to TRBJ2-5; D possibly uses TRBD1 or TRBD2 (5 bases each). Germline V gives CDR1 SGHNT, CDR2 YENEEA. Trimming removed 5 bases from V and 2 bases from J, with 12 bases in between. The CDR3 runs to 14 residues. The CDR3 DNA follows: TGTGCCAGCAGCGCACGGGACCTACAAGAGACCCAGTACTTC. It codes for CASSARDLQETQYF.

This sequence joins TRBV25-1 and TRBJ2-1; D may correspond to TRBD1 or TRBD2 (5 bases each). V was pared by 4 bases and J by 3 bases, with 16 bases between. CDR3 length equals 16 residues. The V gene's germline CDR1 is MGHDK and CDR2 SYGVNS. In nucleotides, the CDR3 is TGTGCCAGCAGTGGACATCTCGGGACGAGCTACAATGAGCAGTTCTTC. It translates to CASSGHLGTSYNEQFF.

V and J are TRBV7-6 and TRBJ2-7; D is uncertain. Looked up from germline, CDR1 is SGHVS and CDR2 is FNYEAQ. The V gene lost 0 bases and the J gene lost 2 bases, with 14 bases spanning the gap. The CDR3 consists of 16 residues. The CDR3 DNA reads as TGTGCCAGCAGCTTAGCGGCCAGCGCGCCACCCTACGAGCAGTACTTC. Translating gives CASSLAASAPPYEQYF.

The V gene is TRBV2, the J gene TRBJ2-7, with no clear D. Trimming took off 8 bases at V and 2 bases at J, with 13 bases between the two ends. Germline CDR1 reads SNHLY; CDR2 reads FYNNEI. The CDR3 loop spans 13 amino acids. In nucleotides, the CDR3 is TGTGCCAGCGAAGGTACACGTACCTACGAGCAGTACTTC. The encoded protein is CASEGTRTYEQYF.

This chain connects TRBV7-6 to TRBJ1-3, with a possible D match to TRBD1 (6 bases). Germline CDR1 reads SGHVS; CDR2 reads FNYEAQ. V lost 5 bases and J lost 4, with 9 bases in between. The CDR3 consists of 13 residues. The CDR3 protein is CASSPGTGNTIYF. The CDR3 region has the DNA TGTGCCAGCAGCCCGGGGACAGGAAACACCATATATTTT. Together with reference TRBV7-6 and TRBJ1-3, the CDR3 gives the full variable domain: GAGVSQSPRYKVTKRGQDVALRCDPISGHVSLYWYRQALGQGPEFLTYFNYEAQQDKSGLPNDRFSAERPEGSISTLTIQRTEQRDSAMYRCASSPGTGNTIYFGEGSWLTVV.

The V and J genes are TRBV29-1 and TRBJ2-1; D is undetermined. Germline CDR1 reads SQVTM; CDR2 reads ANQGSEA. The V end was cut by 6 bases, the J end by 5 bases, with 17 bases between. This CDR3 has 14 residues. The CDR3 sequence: CSVGWDPPDNEQFF. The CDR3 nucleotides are TGCAGCGTCGGGTGGGATCCGCCGGACAATGAGCAGTTCTTC.

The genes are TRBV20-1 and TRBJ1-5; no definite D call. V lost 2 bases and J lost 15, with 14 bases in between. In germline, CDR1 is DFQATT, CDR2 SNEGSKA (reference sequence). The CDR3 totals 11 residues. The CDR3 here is CSARYPPSGHF. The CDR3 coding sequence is TGCAGTGCTAGATACCCTCCTTCGGGGCATTTT.

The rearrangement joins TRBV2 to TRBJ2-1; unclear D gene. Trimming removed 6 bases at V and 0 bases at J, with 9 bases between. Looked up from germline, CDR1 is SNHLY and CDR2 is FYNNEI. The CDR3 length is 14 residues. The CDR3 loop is CASSVLSSYNEQFF. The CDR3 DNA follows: TGTGCCAGCAGCGTACTGAGCTCCTACAATGAGCAGTTCTTC. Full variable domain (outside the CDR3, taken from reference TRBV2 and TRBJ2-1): EPEVTQTPSHQVTQMGQEVILRCVPISNHLYFYWYRQILGQKVEFLVSFYNNEISEKSEIFDDQFSVERPDGSNFTLKIRSTKLEDSAMYFCASSVLSSYNEQFFGPGTRLTVL.

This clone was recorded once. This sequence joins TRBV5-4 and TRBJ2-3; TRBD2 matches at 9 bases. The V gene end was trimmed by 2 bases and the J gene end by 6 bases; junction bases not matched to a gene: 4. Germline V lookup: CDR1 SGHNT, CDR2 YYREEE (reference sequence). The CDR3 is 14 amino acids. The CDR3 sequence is CASSFSGSRDTQYF. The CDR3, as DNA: TGTGCCAGCAGCTTTAGCGGGAGTAGGGATACGCAGTATTTT.

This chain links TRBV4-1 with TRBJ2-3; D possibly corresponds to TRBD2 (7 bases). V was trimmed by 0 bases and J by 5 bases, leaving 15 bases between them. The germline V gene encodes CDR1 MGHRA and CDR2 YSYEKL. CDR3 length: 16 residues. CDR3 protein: CASSQDTGGWGDTQYF. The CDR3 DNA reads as TGCGCCAGCAGCCAAGATACGGGGGGCTGGGGAGATACGCAGTATTTT.

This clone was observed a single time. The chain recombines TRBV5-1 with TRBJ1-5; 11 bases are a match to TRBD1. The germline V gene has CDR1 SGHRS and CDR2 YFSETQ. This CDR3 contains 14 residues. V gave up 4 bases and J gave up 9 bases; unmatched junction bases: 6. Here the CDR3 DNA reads TGCGCCAGCAGCCCCACGGGACAGGGGGGGCCCCAGCATTTT. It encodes CASSPTGQGGPQHF.

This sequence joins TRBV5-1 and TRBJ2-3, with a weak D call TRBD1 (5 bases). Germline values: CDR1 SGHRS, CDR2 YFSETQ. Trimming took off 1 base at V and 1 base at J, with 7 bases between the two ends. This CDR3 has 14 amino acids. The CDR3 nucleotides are TGCGCCAGCAGCTTGACACAGGGCACAGATACGCAGTATTTT. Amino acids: CASSLTQGTDTQYF.

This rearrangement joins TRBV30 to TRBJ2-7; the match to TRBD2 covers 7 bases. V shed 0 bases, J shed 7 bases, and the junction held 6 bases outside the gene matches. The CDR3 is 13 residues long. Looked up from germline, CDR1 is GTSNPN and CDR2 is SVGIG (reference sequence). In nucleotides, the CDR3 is TGTGCCTGGAGTGTACTAGCGTTGAGGGAGCAGTACTTC. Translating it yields CAWSVLALREQYF.